The 3 T cell receptor beta chains given below trace back to one sample, sequenced in a study of shared clonotypes between healthy human individuals. The repertoire was sequenced with immunoSEQ multiplex PCR; TCRdb's copy has only in-frame clones and lacks some. The sample shows some 1 million clones, 60% to 80% of them seen only once. Sequencing was carried out using memory CD4+ T cells sorted from blood. Subset meaning: CD45RA-negative fraction. These TCRs come from a man aged 18 to 29 in good health.

V usage is TRBV6-1 and J usage is TRBJ2-7; TRBD2 matches 10 bases. From germline, CDR1 is MNHNS and CDR2 SASEGT. The trim removed 8 bases at V and 9 bases at J, leaving 16 bases unmatched. The length of the CDR3 is 15 residues. CDR3 nucleotide sequence: TGTGCCAGCGCGCTAGCGGGAGAAAAGCTACGAGGGCAGTACTTC. Amino acid sequence: CASALAGEKLRGQYF.

This chain uses TRBV18 with TRBJ2-3; 9 positions match TRBD2. Trimming cost V 0 bases and J 5 bases; bases outside gene matches: 12. Germline CDR1 and CDR2: KGHSH and LQKENI. The CDR3 runs to 18 residues. DNA of the CDR3: TGTGCCAGCTCACCACCCGTTAACATGCGGGGGGGGCAAGATACGCAGTATTTT. As protein: CASSPPVNMRGGQDTQYF.

This chain joins TRBV28 and TRBJ2-1, with 12 bases fitting TRBD2. V shed 7 bases and J 12 bases; nucleotides not matched to a gene: 7. Germline V lookup: CDR1 MDHEN, CDR2 SYDVKM. The CDR3 has 13 amino acids. The CDR3, as DNA: TGTGCCAGCACCCTAGCGGGGGGGCTAGGGCAGTTCTTC. Its translation: CASTLAGGLGQFF.